These 21 T cell receptor beta chains were all obtained from the same sample, sequenced in a study of cytotoxic CD8 clonotypes in ibrutinib-treated CLL. Some clones are missing from TCRdb's copy, which holds only in-frame ones; the method was immunoSEQ multiplex PCR. The profile shows 150,000 or so clones, about 80% of them singletons. Sample: PBMCs, taken after 12 months of ibrutinib treatment. Receptor source: a human donor with chronic lymphocytic leukemia.

The J gene is TRBJ1-2, the V gene TRBV18; maybe TRBD1 (5 bases). V lost 1 base and J lost 6, with 15 bases in between. Per the germline V gene, CDR1 is KGHSH and CDR2 is LQKENI. This CDR3 region has 15 residues. The CDR3 loop is CASSPQSQGRHGYTF. DNA of the CDR3: TGTGCCAGCTCACCACAATCCCAGGGTCGGCATGGCTACACCTTC.

The CDR3 region is CSVVRDRRTDTQYF. The CDR3 DNA is TGCAGCGTTGTTCGGGACCGCCGCACAGATACGCAGTATTTT. The rearrangement uses TRBV29-1 and TRBJ2-3; D assignment may be TRBD1 or TRBD2 (5 bases each). Germline V gene sequence: CDR1 SQVTM, CDR2 ANQGSEA. CDR3 length: 14 residues. Deletions cut 4 bases from V and 1 base from J, with 12 bases between.

This clone was seen only a few times. The rearrangement joins TRBV16 to TRBJ1-3, with D possibly being TRBD1 (5 bases). The CDR3 has 15 amino acids. V was cut by 0 bases and J by 2 bases, with 8 bases left in between. Germline V gene data show CDR1 as KGHSY and CDR2 as FQNENV. CDR3 sequence (DNA): TGTGCCAGCAGCCAATCGAGCAGGGCTGGAAACACCATATATTTT. Its translation is CASSQSSRAGNTIYF. The whole variable domain, filled in from reference TRBV16 and TRBJ1-3, reads GEEVAQTPKHLVRGEGQKAKLYCAPIKGHSYVFWYQQVLKNEFKFLISFQNENVFDETGMPKERFSAKCLPNSPCSLEIQATKLEDSAVYFCASSQSSRAGNTIYFGEGSWLTVV.

This clone was seen once. The chain carries TRBV28 and TRBJ1-5; D is perhaps TRBD1 (5 bases). CDR3 length equals 13 residues. The V end lost 4 bases, the J end lost 7 bases, and 11 bases lay between the germline ends. Germline loops: CDR1 MDHEN, CDR2 SYDVKM. CDR3 protein: CASSYEGYQPQHF. The CDR3 nucleotides read TGTGCCAGCAGTTACGAGGGGTACCAGCCCCAGCATTTT. The full variable domain, completed using reference TRBV28 and TRBJ1-5, is DVKVTQSSRYLVKRTGEKVFLECVQDMDHENMFWYRQDPGLGLRLIYFSYDVKMKEKGDIPEGYSVSREKKERFSLILESASTNQTSMYLCASSYEGYQPQHFGDGTRLSIL.

The rearrangement uses TRBV2 and TRBJ1-1; D perhaps matches TRBD1 (6 bases). This CDR3 is built from 11 residues. The germline gives CDR1 SNHLY, CDR2 FYNNEI. The V end lost 4 bases, the J end lost 11 bases, and 11 bases lay between the germline ends. CDR3 sequence (DNA): TGTGCCAGCAGTGGGAGGGGGGAGGCTTTCTTT. Its translation is CASSGRGEAFF.

The J gene is TRBJ2-3, the V gene TRBV15, with D perhaps TRBD1 or TRBD2 (5 bases each). The CDR3 sequence is 15 residues long. Germline V lookup: CDR1 LNHNV, CDR2 YYDKDF (reference sequence). Trimming took off 0 bases at V and 2 bases at J, with 9 bases between the two ends. CDR3 residues: CATSRDHGATDTQYF. CDR3 coding DNA: TGTGCCACCAGCAGAGACCACGGGGCCACAGATACGCAGTATTTT.

The chain joins TRBV9 to TRBJ2-3; 11 bases are shared with TRBD1. Germline assignment: CDR1 SGDLS and CDR2 YYNGEE. The J segment lost 3 bases and the V segment lost 1 base, leaving 7 bases of the junction unmatched. This CDR3 comprises 17 residues. The CDR3 protein is CASSVLMGQGVTDTQYF. In DNA, the CDR3 is TGTGCCAGCAGCGTACTGATGGGACAGGGGGTAACAGATACGCAGTATTTT. The full variable domain, completed using reference TRBV9 and TRBJ2-3, is DSGVTQTPKHLITATGQRVTLRCSPRSGDLSVYWYQQSLDQGLQFLIQYYNGEERAKGNILERFSAQQFPDLHSELNLSSLELGDSALYFCASSVLMGQGVTDTQYFGPGTRLTVL.

The chain carries TRBV5-4 and TRBJ2-5; 11 nucleotides match TRBD2. CDR1 SGHNT and CDR2 YYREEE come from the germline V gene (reference sequence). This CDR3 spans 15 amino acids. Trimming removed 4 bases from V and 5 bases from J; junction bases left unmatched: 7. CDR3 DNA: TGTGCCAGCAGCGTACCTAGCGGGAGGCTTGAGACCCAGTACTTC. This codes for CASSVPSGRLETQYF.

The CDR3 here is CASSEVGLAGNEQFF. CDR3 in DNA: TGTGCCAGCAGTGAAGTGGGACTAGCGGGCAATGAGCAGTTCTTC. The chain carries TRBV25-1 and TRBJ2-1; 12 bases are a match to TRBD2. Germline trimming cut 2 bases from V and 6 bases from J; bases unmatched to any gene: 2. CDR1 is MGHDK, CDR2 SYGVNS, per germline. This CDR3 comprises 15 residues.

The CDR3 loop is CAWSVSWNTEAFF. CDR3 nucleotides: TGTGCCTGGAGTGTTAGTTGGAACACTGAAGCTTTCTTT. The gene calls are TRBV30 and TRBJ1-1; D call uncertain. CDR1 is GTSNPN, CDR2 SVGIG, per germline (reference sequence). The CDR3 has 13 amino acids. Between the trimmed V and J ends, which lost 0 bases and 1 base, there was a span of 6 bases.

J is TRBJ2-4 and V is TRBV11-2; 8 positions match TRBD2. Germline CDR1 is SGHAT and CDR2 is FQNNGV. The CDR3 covers 18 residues. Trimming cost V 3 bases and J 0 bases; bases outside gene matches: 10. The CDR3 region has the DNA TGTGCCAGCAGCTTCCCAGCGGGAGTAAGTTTAGCCAAAAACATTCAGTACTTC. This codes for CASSFPAGVSLAKNIQYF. The variable domain in full, completed from reference TRBV11-2 and TRBJ2-4, reads EAGVAQSPRYKIIEKRQSVAFWCNPISGHATLYWYQQILGQGPKLLIQFQNNGVVDDSQLPKDRFSAERLKGVDSTLKIQPAKLEDSAVYLCASSFPAGVSLAKNIQYFGAGTRLSVL.

This clone was counted only a few times. The chain recombines TRBV15 with TRBJ1-1; the D is unclear. Trimming pared 1 base from V and 0 bases from J, leaving 12 bases between. Germline CDR1 LNHNV, CDR2 YYDKDF (reference sequence). The length of the CDR3 is 16 residues. CDR3 residues: CATSRGRTAVNTEAFF. The CDR3 DNA follows: TGTGCCACCAGCAGAGGGCGGACGGCTGTGAACACTGAAGCTTTCTTT.

This clone appeared a few times. The chain's CDR3 is CASSQPGDRANQPQHF. As DNA, the CDR3 is TGTGCCAGCAGCCAACCCGGGGACAGGGCAAATCAGCCCCAGCATTTT. This chain uses TRBV4-2 with TRBJ1-5, with 9 positions matching TRBD1. J was trimmed by 4 bases and V by 2 bases; bases with no gene match: 6. The length of the CDR3 is 16 residues. Germline CDR1 is LGHNA and CDR2 is YNFKEQ.

This clone has just a few counts. The genes are TRBV5-4 and TRBJ1-2, with TRBD1 as a possible D gene (5 bases). Trimming cost V 4 bases and J 6 bases, with 10 bases left between them. The CDR3 loop spans 12 amino acids. The germline V gene has CDR1 SGHNT and CDR2 YYREEE (reference sequence). The CDR3: CASSALGDGYTF. Written as DNA, the CDR3 is TGTGCCAGCAGCGCCCTGGGGGATGGCTACACCTTC.

This sequence joins TRBV7-2 and TRBJ1-2, with D perhaps matching TRBD1 (6 bases). The germline gives CDR1 SGHTA, CDR2 FQGNSA. Trimming shortened V by 8 bases and J by 2 bases, and 24 bases separated the two germline ends. The CDR3 runs to 17 residues. As DNA, the CDR3 is TGTGCCAGCTACCCGACGCCCGCGACAGGAGCCAACTATGGCTACACCTTC. Translated: CASYPTPATGANYGYTF. Together with reference TRBV7-2 and TRBJ1-2, the CDR3 gives the full variable domain: GAGVSQSPSNKVTEKGKDVELRCDPISGHTALYWYRQSLGQGLEFLIYFQGNSAPDKSGLPSDRFSAERTGGSVSTLTIQRTQQEDSAVYLCASYPTPATGANYGYTFGSGTRLTVV.

This clone has just one count. The chain carries TRBV19 and TRBJ1-2, with D perhaps TRBD1 (5 bases). CDR1 is LNHDA, CDR2 SQIVND, per germline (reference sequence). The CDR3 has 17 residues. V dropped 1 base and J dropped 7 bases, with 22 bases sitting between them. The CDR3 DNA follows: TGTGCCAGTAGTATAGGCTCGGCCGCAGGACCCCAGGGTGGCTACACCTTC. Its translation: CASSIGSAAGPQGGYTF.

This rearrangement joins TRBV14 to TRBJ2-5; 9 bases line up with TRBD2. V gave up 6 bases and J gave up 5 bases; unmatched junction bases: 16. The length of the CDR3 is 17 residues. CDR1 and CDR2 from the germline V gene are SGHDN and FVKESK. The CDR3 protein is CASRNRCLAGRGETQYF. The CDR3 DNA is TGTGCCAGCAGAAACCGCTGCCTAGCGGGAAGAGGGGAGACCCAGTACTTC.

The rearrangement links TRBV7-9 to TRBJ1-1, with a tentative D call TRBD1 (5 bases). V was clipped by 2 bases and J by 0 bases, with 13 bases between them. Germline V gene sequence: CDR1 SEHNR, CDR2 FQNEAQ (reference sequence). The CDR3 sequence is 16 residues long. CDR3 sequence: CASSLSWGVVNTEAFF. CDR3 sequence (DNA): TGTGCCAGCAGCTTATCTTGGGGCGTAGTGAACACTGAAGCTTTCTTT.

This sequence joins TRBV7-8 and TRBJ2-7; D call uncertain. CDR3 length: 11 residues. V was shortened by 3 bases and J by 4 bases, with 4 bases between the two germline ends. Germline values: CDR1 SGHVS, CDR2 FQNEAQ. CDR3 loop: CASSLHYEQYF. DNA of the CDR3: TGTGCCAGCAGCTTGCATTACGAGCAGTACTTC. Based on the CDR3 plus reference TRBV7-8 and TRBJ2-7, the full variable domain is GAGVSQSPRYKVAKRGQDVALRCDPISGHVSLFWYQQALGQGPEFLTYFQNEAQLDKSGLPSDRFFAERPEGSVSTLKIQRTQQEDSAVYLCASSLHYEQYFGPGTRLTVT.

The rearrangement joins TRBV19 to TRBJ1-5, with no clear D. Germline lookup yields CDR1 LNHDA and CDR2 SQIVND (reference sequence). The CDR3 extends over 15 amino acids. Deletions cut 3 bases from V and 8 bases from J, with 17 bases between. In DNA, the CDR3 is TGTGCCAGTAGTATGGTCGGAGTATCAGGAGAGCCCCAGCATTTT. Translating gives CASSMVGVSGEPQHF.

This clone has a handful of counts. This chain uses TRBV13 with TRBJ1-5, with 8 bases matching TRBD1. Germline V lookup: CDR1 PRHDT, CDR2 FYEKMQ (reference sequence). The length of the CDR3 is 15 residues. V was pared by 5 bases and J by 1 base, with 4 bases of the junction left unmatched. The CDR3 DNA sequence: TGTGCCAGCAGCACCCGGACAGGGAGCAATCAGCCCCAGCATTTT. Its translation is CASSTRTGSNQPQHF. The variable domain in full, completed from reference TRBV13 and TRBJ1-5, reads AAGVIQSPRHLIKEKRETATLKCYPIPRHDTVYWYQQGPGQDPQFLISFYEKMQSDKGSIPDRFSAQQFSDYHSELNMSSLELGDSALYFCASSTRTGSNQPQHFGDGTRLSIL.